A selection of T cell receptor beta chains follows, all from one sample in a study of control samples from healthy donors and cancer patients. Produced via immunoSEQ multiplex PCR; TCRdb's table is partial and in-frame only. This table has roughly 98,000 clones, more than 80% appearing once. Sequencing was carried out using blood. These receptors all come from a man between 18 and 35 years old in good health. The CDR3 runs from the conserved cysteine through the conserved F or W. Fields, in order: CDR3 protein, CDR3 DNA, J gene, clone size, D gene, V gene. D genes are given only for firm matches. Expanded clones get a size class; other rows say once, few or many, or leave the size out.

CDR3 protein: CASSSDSSSGNTIYF
CDR3 DNA: TGTGCCAGCAGCTCAGACTCGAGCTCTGGAAACACCATATATTTT
J gene: TRBJ1-3
clone size: .
D gene: .
V gene: TRBV6-6

CDR3 protein: CASSQAAGRWVSTDTQYF
CDR3 DNA: TGTGCCAGCAGCCAAGCAGCGGGGCGGTGGGTAAGCACAGATACGCAGTATTTT
J gene: TRBJ2-3
clone size: .
D gene: TRBD2
V gene: TRBV14

CDR3 protein: CASKGSWGRETQYF
CDR3 DNA: TGTGCCAGCAAAGGGAGCTGGGGTAGGGAGACCCAGTACTTC
J gene: TRBJ2-5
clone size: .
D gene: .
V gene: TRBV6-5

CDR3 protein: CASSLGRTEAFF
CDR3 DNA: TGTGCCAGCAGTTTAGGGCGGACTGAAGCTTTCTTT
J gene: TRBJ1-1
clone size: once
D gene: .
V gene: TRBV12-3/TRBV12-4

CDR3 protein: CASSLVGGSGNTIYF
CDR3 DNA: TGTGCCAGCAGCCTTGTCGGGGGCTCTGGAAACACCATATATTTT
J gene: TRBJ1-3
clone size: .
D gene: .
V gene: TRBV5-8

CDR3 protein: CASSILGRKETQYF
CDR3 DNA: TGTGCCAGTAGTATCTTGGGCAGAAAAGAGACCCAGTACTTC
J gene: TRBJ2-5
clone size: few
D gene: .
V gene: TRBV19

CDR3 protein: CASSPFLAGSYNEQFF
CDR3 DNA: TGTGCCAGCAGCCCTTTTCTAGCGGGGTCCTACAATGAGCAGTTCTTC
J gene: TRBJ2-1
clone size: .
D gene: TRBD2
V gene: TRBV7-9

CDR3 protein: CASSGTRVGYTGELFF
CDR3 DNA: TGCGCCAGCAGTGGGACTCGGGTGGGATACACCGGGGAGCTGTTTTTT
J gene: TRBJ2-2
clone size: .
D gene: .
V gene: TRBV10-1

CDR3 protein: CATSGGGTTVSSYNEQFF
CDR3 DNA: TGTGCCACCAGTGGGGGGGGGACAACCGTTAGCTCCTACAATGAGCAGTTCTTC
J gene: TRBJ2-1
clone size: .
D gene: .
V gene: TRBV24-1

CDR3 protein: CASSTTGNRNTEAFF
CDR3 DNA: TGTGCCAGCAGCACGACAGGGAATAGGAACACTGAAGCTTTCTTT
J gene: TRBJ1-1
clone size: .
D gene: TRBD1
V gene: TRBV7-8

CDR3 protein: CASRKGTSGSSYEQYF
CDR3 DNA: TGTGCCAGCAGAAAAGGGACTAGCGGAAGCTCCTACGAGCAGTACTTC
J gene: TRBJ2-7
clone size: once
D gene: TRBD2
V gene: TRBV14

CDR3 protein: CASSLKVYGYTF
CDR3 DNA: TGTGCCAGCAGTTTAAAAGTGTATGGCTACACCTTC
J gene: TRBJ1-2
clone size: .
D gene: .
V gene: TRBV28

CDR3 protein: CASSIDLWGDEQFF
CDR3 DNA: TGTGCCAGTAGTATAGATCTATGGGGGGATGAGCAGTTCTTC
J gene: TRBJ2-1
clone size: .
D gene: .
V gene: TRBV19

CDR3 protein: CASSFQGTSSGNTIYF
CDR3 DNA: TGTGCCAGCTCATTTCAGGGGACCTCCTCTGGAAACACCATATATTTT
J gene: TRBJ1-3
clone size: .
D gene: .
V gene: TRBV18

CDR3 protein: CASSIGGEEQFF
CDR3 DNA: TGTGCCAGTAGTATTGGGGGCGAAGAGCAGTTCTTC
J gene: TRBJ2-1
clone size: .
D gene: .
V gene: TRBV19

CDR3 protein: CASSHNTPSTDTQYF
CDR3 DNA: TGCGCCAGCAGCCATAATACACCCAGCACAGATACGCAGTATTTT
J gene: TRBJ2-3
clone size: once
D gene: .
V gene: TRBV4-1

CDR3 protein: CASSPRTSGRDTQYF
CDR3 DNA: TGTGCCAGCAGCCCACGGACTAGCGGGAGGGATACGCAGTATTTT
J gene: TRBJ2-3
clone size: .
D gene: TRBD2
V gene: TRBV13

CDR3 protein: CASSDAPGQGGSEQFF
CDR3 DNA: TGTGCCAGCAGTGACGCCCCGGGACAGGGCGGGAGTGAGCAGTTCTTC
J gene: TRBJ2-1
clone size: .
D gene: TRBD1
V gene: TRBV6-4

CDR3 protein: CASSEPRTGELFF
CDR3 DNA: TGTGCCAGCAGTGAACCTAGAACCGGGGAGCTGTTTTTT
J gene: TRBJ2-2
clone size: .
D gene: .
V gene: TRBV9

CDR3 protein: CASSQVWERVPRYTF
CDR3 DNA: TGTGCCAGCAGCCAAGTTTGGGAAAGGGTTCCGCGCTACACCTTC
J gene: TRBJ1-2
clone size: .
D gene: .
V gene: TRBV3-1/TRBV3-2

CDR3 protein: CASSLVAVSGYGYTF
CDR3 DNA: TGCGCCAGCAGCTTGGTCGCAGTTTCGGGCTATGGCTACACCTTC
J gene: TRBJ1-2
clone size: .
D gene: .
V gene: TRBV5-1

CDR3 protein: CASRPLAGKGTEAFF
CDR3 DNA: TGTGCCAGCAGACCTCTGGCTGGTAAGGGCACTGAAGCTTTCTTT
J gene: TRBJ1-1
clone size: .
D gene: .
V gene: TRBV6-2/TRBV6-3

CDR3 protein: CASSGNWREVYNEQFF
CDR3 DNA: TGTGCCAGCAGCGGAAACTGGCGGGAGGTGTACAATGAGCAGTTCTTC
J gene: TRBJ2-1
clone size: few
D gene: TRBD2
V gene: TRBV13

CDR3 protein: CASSMPGHNNYGYTF
CDR3 DNA: TGTGCCAGTAGTATGCCAGGACACAACAACTATGGCTACACCTTC
J gene: TRBJ1-2
clone size: .
D gene: .
V gene: TRBV19

CDR3 protein: CASTQTRLNTEAFF
CDR3 DNA: TGTGCCAGCACCCAAACCAGACTGAACACTGAAGCTTTCTTT
J gene: TRBJ1-1
clone size: .
D gene: .
V gene: TRBV5-6

CDR3 protein: CAWEWTGMGNEQFF
CDR3 DNA: TGTGCCTGGGAGTGGACAGGGATGGGCAATGAGCAGTTCTTC
J gene: TRBJ2-1
clone size: .
D gene: TRBD1
V gene: TRBV30

CDR3 protein: CSVGGRDYGYTF
CDR3 DNA: TGCAGCGTCGGGGGACGGGACTATGGCTACACCTTC
J gene: TRBJ1-2
clone size: .
D gene: .
V gene: TRBV29-1